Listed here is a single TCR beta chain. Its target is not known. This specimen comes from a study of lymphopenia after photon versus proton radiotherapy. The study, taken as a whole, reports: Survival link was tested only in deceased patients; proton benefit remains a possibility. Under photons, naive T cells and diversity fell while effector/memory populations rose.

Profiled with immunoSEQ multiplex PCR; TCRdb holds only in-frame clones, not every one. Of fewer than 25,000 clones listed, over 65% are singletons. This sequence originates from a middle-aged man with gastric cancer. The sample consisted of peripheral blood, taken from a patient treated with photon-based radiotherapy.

The CDR3 protein is CASRTAEGDNQPQHF. The CDR3 DNA reads as TGTGCCAGCAGGACAGCCGAAGGGGACAATCAGCCCCAGCATTTT. This chain joins TRBV6-6 and TRBJ1-5, with D tentatively TRBD1 (5 bases). CDR1 and CDR2 from the germline V gene are MNHNY and SVGAGI (reference sequence). The CDR3 extends over 15 amino acids. V was shortened by 6 bases and J by 3 bases, with 15 bases between the two germline ends.